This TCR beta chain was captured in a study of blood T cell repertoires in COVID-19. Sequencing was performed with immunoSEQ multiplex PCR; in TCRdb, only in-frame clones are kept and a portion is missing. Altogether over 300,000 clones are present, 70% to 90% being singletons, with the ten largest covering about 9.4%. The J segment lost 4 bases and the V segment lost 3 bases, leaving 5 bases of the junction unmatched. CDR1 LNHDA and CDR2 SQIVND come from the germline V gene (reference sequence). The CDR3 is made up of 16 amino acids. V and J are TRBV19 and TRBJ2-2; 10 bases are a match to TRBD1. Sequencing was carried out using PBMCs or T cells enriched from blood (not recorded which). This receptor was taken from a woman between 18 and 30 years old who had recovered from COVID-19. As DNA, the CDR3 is TGTGCCAGTAGTATGAGAGACAGGGGGCGCACCGGGGAGCTGTTTTTT. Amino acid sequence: CASSMRDRGRTGELFF.